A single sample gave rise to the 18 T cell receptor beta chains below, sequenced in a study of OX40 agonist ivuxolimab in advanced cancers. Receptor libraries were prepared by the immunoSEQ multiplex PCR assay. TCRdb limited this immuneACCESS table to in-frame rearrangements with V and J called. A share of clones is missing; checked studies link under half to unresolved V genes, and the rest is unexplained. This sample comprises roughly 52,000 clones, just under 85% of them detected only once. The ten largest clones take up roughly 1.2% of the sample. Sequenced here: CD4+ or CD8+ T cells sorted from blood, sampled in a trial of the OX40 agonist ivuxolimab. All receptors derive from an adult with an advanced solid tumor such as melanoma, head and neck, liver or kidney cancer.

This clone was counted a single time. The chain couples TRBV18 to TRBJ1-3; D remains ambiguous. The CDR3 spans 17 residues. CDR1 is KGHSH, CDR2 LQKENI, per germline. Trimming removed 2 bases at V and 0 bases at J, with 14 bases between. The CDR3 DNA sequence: TGTGCCAGCTCACCAACTGTGGGAGGGAGCTCTGGAAACACCATATATTTT. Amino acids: CASSPTVGGSSGNTIYF.

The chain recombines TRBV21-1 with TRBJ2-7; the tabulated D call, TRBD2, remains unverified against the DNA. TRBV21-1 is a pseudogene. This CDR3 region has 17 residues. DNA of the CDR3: TGTGCCAGCAGCAAGACTAGCGGGGAAATAAAGACCTACGAGCAGTACTTC. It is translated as CASSKTSGEIKTYEQYF.

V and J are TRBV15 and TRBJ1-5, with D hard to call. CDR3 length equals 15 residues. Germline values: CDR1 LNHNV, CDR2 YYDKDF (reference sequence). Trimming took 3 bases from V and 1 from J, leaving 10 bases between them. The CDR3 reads CATSSLTISNQPQHF. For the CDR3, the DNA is TGTGCCACCAGCAGTTTAACTATAAGCAATCAGCCCCAGCATTTT.

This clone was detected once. The CDR3 sequence: CASSLGPRLSTDTQYF. The CDR3 DNA reads as TGTGCCAGCAGTTTGGGGCCTCGGCTTAGCACAGATACGCAGTATTTT. The V and J genes are TRBV27 and TRBJ2-3; a weak D match, TRBD1 (5 bases). Trimming took 3 bases from V and 0 from J, leaving 13 bases between them. The CDR3 runs to 16 residues. Germline V gene sequence: CDR1 MNHEY, CDR2 SMNVEV (reference sequence).

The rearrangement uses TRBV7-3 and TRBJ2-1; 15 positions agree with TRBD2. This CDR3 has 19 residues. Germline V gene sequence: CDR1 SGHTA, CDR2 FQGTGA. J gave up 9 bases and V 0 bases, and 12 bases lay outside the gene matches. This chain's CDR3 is CASSLTRGLAGGPRGEQFF. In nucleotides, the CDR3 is TGTGCCAGCAGCTTAACGAGGGGACTAGCGGGAGGTCCCAGGGGTGAGCAGTTCTTC. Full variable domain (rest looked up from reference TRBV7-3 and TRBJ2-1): GAGVSQTPSNKVTEKGKYVELRCDPISGHTALYWYRQSLGQGPEFLIYFQGTGAADDSGLPNDRFFAVRPEGSVSTLKIQRTERGDSAVYLCASSLTRGLAGGPRGEQFFGPGTRLTVL.

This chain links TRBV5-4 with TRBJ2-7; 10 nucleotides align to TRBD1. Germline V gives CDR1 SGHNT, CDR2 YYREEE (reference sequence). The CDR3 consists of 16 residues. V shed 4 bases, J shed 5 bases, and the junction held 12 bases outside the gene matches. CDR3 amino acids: CASSRILTGGFHEQYF. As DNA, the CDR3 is TGTGCCAGCAGCCGGATATTGACAGGGGGCTTCCACGAGCAGTACTTC.

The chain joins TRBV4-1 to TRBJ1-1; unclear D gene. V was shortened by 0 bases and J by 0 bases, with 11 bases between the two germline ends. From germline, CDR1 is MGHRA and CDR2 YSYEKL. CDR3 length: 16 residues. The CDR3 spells CASSQDGQAMNTEAFF. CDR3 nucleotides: TGCGCCAGCAGCCAAGATGGCCAGGCCATGAACACTGAAGCTTTCTTT.

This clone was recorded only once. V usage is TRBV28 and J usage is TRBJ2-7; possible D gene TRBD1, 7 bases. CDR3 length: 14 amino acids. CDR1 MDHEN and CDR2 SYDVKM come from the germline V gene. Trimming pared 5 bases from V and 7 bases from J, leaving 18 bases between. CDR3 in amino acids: CASSLWRGPKEQYF. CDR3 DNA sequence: TGTGCCAGCAGTCTGTGGAGGGGGCCCAAGGAGCAGTACTTC. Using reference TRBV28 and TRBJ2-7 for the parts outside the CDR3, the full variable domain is DVKVTQSSRYLVKRTGEKVFLECVQDMDHENMFWYRQDPGLGLRLIYFSYDVKMKEKGDIPEGYSVSREKKERFSLILESASTNQTSMYLCASSLWRGPKEQYFGPGTRLTVT.

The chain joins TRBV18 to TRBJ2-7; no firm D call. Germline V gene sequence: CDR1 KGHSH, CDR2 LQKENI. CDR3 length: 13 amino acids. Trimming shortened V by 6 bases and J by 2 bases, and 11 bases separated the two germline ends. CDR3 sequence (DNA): TGTGCCAGCTCGAAGGACGGTACCTACGAGCAGTACTTC. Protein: CASSKDGTYEQYF.

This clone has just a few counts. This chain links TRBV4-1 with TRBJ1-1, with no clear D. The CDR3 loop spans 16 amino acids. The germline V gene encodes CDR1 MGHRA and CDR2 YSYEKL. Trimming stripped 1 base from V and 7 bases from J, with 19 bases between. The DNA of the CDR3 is TGCGCCAGCAGCCAAGTTGATATGGGGTTTTACGGTGAAGCTTTCTTT. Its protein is CASSQVDMGFYGEAFF.

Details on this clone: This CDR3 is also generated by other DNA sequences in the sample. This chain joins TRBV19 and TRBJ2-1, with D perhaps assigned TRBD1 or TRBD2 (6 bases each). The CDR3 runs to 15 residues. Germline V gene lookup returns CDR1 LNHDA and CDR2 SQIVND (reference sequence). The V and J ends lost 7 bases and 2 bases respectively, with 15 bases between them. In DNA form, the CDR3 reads TGTGCCAGTACACGAGTCGGGGGCGCCTACAATGAGCAGTTCTTC. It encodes CASTRVGGAYNEQFF. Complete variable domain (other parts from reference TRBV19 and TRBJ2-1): DGGITQSPKYLFRKEGQNVTLSCEQNLNHDAMYWYRQDPGQGLRLIYYSQIVNDFQKGDIAEGYSVSREKKESFPLTVTSAQKNPTAFYLCASTRVGGAYNEQFFGPGTRLTVL.

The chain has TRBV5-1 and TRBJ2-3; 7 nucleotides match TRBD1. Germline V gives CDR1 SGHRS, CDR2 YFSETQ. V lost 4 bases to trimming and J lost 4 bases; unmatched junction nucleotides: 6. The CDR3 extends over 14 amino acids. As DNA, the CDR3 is TGCGCCAGCAGCACGACAGGGCAGGCAGATACGCAGTATTTT. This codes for CASSTTGQADTQYF. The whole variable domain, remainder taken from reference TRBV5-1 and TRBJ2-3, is KAGVTQTPRYLIKTRGQQVTLSCSPISGHRSVSWYQQTPGQGLQFLFEYFSETQRNKGNFPGRFSGRQFSNSRSEMNVSTLELGDSALYLCASSTTGQADTQYFGPGTRLTVL.

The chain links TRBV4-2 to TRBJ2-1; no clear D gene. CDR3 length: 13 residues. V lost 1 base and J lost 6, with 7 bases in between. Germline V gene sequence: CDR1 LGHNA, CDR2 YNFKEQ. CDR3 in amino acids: CASSQGVSNEQFF. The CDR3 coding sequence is TGTGCCAGCAGCCAAGGGGTTAGCAATGAGCAGTTCTTC.

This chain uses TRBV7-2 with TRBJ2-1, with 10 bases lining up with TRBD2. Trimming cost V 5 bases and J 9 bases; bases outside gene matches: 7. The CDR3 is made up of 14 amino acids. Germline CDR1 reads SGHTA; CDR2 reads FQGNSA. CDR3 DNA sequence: TGTGCCAGCAGCACCGGGACTAGCGAAGGTGAGCAGTTCTTC. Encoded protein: CASSTGTSEGEQFF.

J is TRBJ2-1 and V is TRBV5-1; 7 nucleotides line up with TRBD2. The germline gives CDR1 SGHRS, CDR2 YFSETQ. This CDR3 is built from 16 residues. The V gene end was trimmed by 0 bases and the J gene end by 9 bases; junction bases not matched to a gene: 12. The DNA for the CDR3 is TGCGCCAGCAGCTTGGTCGGCGGGAGTACTTTACGTGAGCAGTTCTTC. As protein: CASSLVGGSTLREQFF.

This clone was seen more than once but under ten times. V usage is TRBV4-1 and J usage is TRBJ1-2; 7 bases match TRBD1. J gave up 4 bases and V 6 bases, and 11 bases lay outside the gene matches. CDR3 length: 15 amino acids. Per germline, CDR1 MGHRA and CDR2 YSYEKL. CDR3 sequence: CASRRVGWTGYGYTF. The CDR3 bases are TGCGCCAGCAGGAGGGTGGGATGGACAGGCTATGGCTACACCTTC.

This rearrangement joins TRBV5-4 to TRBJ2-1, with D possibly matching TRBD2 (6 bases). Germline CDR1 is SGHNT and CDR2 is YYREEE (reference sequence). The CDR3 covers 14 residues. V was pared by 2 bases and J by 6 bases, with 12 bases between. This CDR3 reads CASSFGGALNEQFF. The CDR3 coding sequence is TGTGCCAGCAGCTTCGGAGGGGCTCTCAATGAGCAGTTCTTC.

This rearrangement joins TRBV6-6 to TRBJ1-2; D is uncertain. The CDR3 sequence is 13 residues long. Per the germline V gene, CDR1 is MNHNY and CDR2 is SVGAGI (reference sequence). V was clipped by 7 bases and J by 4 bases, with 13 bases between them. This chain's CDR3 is CASIAGYGYGYTF. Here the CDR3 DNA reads TGTGCCAGCATAGCGGGCTACGGCTATGGCTACACCTTC.